In this sample, the clone carrying this TCR beta chain turned up a few times. The sample belongs to a study of cytomegalovirus exposure and HLA in healthy donors. At the level of the study: The Caucasian-associated ancestry cluster held around 76% of 300 to 450 genotyped donors.

Amplification used 60 Vbeta primers and 13 Jbeta primers. Method: immunoSEQ multiplex PCR; TCRdb's copy keeps in-frame clones and lacks some. The data show about 140,000 clones, about 80% seen once. Deletions cut 6 bases from V and 7 bases from J, with 13 bases between. CDR1 is MNHEY, CDR2 SVGAGI, per germline. The length of the CDR3 is 13 residues. The sequencing input was PBMCs. The clonotype originates from a woman in her thirties or forties in good health and CMV-seronegative. The chain recombines TRBV6-5 with TRBJ1-5; D ambiguous. The CDR3 sequence: CASRNPRVQPQHF. The CDR3 coding sequence is TGTGCCAGCAGAAATCCCCGAGTGCAGCCCCAGCATTTT.